This paragraph covers one TCR beta chain sequence. This record belongs to a study of blood T cell repertoires in COVID-19. Study context: The study drew acute and convalescent COVID-19 samples from the United States, Italy and Spain. The cDNA or gDNA used as material had been derived from T cells, B-cell-depleted T cells, or PBMCs.

Trimming stripped 7 bases from V and 0 bases from J, with 15 bases between. The CDR3 has 16 residues. Germline V CDR1 and CDR2: LNHDA, SQIVND (reference sequence). Authors' processing steps: Amplification from reference gene primers served as the basis for estimated nucleated cell counts. Only in-frame clones appear in the TCRdb table, and some are missing; sequencing was by immunoSEQ multiplex PCR. V and J calls and clone size are given by that table; D and trimming were obtained from the DNA. This repertoire shows 65,000 to 70,000 clones, about 80% found once; its top ten account for about 5%. The V and J genes are TRBV19 and TRBJ2-2; TRBD2 might be the D (7 bases). The source of this sequence is an older woman with acute or convalescent COVID-19. The sequenced sample was peripheral blood. CDR3 sequence: CASTIPGGANTGELFF. The CDR3 DNA reads TGTGCCAGTACAATCCCGGGGGGCGCGAACACCGGGGAGCTGTTTTTT.